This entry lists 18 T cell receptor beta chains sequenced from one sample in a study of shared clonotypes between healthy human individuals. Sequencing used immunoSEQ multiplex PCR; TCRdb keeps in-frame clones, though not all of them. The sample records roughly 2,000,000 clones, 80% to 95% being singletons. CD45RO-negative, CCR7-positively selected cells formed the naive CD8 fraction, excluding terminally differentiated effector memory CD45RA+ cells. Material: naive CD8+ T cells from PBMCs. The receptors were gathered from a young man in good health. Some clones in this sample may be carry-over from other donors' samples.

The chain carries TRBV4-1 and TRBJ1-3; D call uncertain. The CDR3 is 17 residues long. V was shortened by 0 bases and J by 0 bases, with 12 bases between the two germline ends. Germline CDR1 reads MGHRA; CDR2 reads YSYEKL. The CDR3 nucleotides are TGCGCCAGCAGCCAAGAAGGTGAGGCCTACTCTGGAAACACCATATATTTT. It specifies CASSQEGEAYSGNTIYF.

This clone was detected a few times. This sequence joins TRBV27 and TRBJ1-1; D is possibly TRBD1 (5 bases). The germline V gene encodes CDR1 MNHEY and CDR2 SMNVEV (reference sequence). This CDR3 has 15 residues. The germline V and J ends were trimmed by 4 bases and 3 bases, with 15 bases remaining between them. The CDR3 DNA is TGTGCCAGCAGTTCCGCCGACAGTCAGCACACTGAAGCTTTCTTT. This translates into CASSSADSQHTEAFF.

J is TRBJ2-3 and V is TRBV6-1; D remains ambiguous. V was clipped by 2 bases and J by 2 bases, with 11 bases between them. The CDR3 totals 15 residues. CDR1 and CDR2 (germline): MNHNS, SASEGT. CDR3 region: CASSESLIHTDTQYF. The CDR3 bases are TGTGCCAGCAGTGAATCGTTGATCCACACAGATACGCAGTATTTT.

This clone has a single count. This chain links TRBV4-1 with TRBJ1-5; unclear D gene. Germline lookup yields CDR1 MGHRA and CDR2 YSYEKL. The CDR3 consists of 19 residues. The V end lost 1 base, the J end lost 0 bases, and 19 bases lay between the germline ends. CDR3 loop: CASSQVDWRDHLSNQPQHF. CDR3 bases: TGCGCCAGCAGCCAAGTCGATTGGCGAGATCACCTTAGCAATCAGCCCCAGCATTTT.

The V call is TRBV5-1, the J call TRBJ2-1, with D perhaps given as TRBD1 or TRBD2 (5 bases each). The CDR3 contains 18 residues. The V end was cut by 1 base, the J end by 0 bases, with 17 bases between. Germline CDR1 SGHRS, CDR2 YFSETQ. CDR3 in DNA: TGCGCCAGCAGCTTGAAGCGGACAAGAGGGTTCTCCTACAATGAGCAGTTCTTC. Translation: CASSLKRTRGFSYNEQFF.

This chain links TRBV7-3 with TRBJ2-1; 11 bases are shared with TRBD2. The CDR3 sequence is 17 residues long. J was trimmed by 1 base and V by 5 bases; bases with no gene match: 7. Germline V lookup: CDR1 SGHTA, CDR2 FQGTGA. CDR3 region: CASSASGRYLSYNEQFF. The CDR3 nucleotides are TGTGCCAGCAGCGCTAGCGGGAGGTACCTTTCCTACAATGAGCAGTTCTTC.

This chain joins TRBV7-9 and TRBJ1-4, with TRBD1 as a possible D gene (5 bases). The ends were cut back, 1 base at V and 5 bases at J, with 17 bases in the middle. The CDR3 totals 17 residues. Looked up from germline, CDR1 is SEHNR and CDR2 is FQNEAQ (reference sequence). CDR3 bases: TGTGCCAGCAGCTTAGTAGGCAGGGCGAAGAAGAATGAAAAACTGTTTTTT. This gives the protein CASSLVGRAKKNEKLFF.

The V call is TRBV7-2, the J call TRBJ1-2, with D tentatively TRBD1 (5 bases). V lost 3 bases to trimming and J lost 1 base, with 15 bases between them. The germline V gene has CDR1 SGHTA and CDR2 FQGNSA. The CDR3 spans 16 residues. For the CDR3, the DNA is TGTGCCAGCAGCTTGGGGCAGGGAAGTTATAACTATGGCTACACCTTC. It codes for CASSLGQGSYNYGYTF. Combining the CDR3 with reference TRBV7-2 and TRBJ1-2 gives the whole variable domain GAGVSQSPSNKVTEKGKDVELRCDPISGHTALYWYRQSLGQGLEFLIYFQGNSAPDKSGLPSDRFSAERTGGSVSTLTIQRTQQEDSAVYLCASSLGQGSYNYGYTFGSGTRLTVV.

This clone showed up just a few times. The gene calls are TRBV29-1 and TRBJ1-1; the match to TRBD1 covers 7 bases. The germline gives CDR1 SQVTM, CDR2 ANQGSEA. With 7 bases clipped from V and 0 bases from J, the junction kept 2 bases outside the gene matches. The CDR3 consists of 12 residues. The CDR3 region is CSAGQVNTEAFF. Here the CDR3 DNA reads TGCAGCGCTGGACAGGTGAACACTGAAGCTTTCTTT.

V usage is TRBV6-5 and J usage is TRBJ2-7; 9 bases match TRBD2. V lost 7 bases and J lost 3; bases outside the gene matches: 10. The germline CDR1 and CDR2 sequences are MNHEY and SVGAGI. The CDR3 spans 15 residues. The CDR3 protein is CASNGLAKVSYEQYF. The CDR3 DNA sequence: TGTGCCAGCAACGGACTAGCGAAGGTCAGCTACGAGCAGTACTTC.

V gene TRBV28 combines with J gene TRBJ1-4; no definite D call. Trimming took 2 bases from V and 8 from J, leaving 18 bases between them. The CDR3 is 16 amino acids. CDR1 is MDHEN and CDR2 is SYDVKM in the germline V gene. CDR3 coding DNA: TGTGCCAGCAGTTTAGCGGTTCTGGTGGAGGAGGAAAAACTGTTTTTT. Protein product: CASSLAVLVEEEKLFF.

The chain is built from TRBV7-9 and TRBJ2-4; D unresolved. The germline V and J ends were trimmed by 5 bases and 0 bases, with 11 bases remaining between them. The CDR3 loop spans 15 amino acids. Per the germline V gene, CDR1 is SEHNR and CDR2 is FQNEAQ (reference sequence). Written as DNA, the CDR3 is TGTGCCAGCAGCCGGGCAGACCAAGCCAAAAACATTCAGTACTTC. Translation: CASSRADQAKNIQYF.

CDR3 bases: TGTGCCAGCAGTTTAGTATCTAATGAAAAACTGTTTTTT. It specifies CASSLVSNEKLFF. The chain couples TRBV28 to TRBJ1-4; D ambiguous. This CDR3 has 13 amino acids. Trimming removed 2 bases from V and 3 bases from J, with 4 bases in between. The germline gives CDR1 MDHEN, CDR2 SYDVKM.

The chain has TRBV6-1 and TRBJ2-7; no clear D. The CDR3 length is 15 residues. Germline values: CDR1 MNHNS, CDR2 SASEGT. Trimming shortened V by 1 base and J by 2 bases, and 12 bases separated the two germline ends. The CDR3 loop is CASSEGLALAYEQYF. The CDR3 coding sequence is TGTGCCAGCAGTGAAGGATTGGCGCTCGCCTACGAGCAGTACTTC.

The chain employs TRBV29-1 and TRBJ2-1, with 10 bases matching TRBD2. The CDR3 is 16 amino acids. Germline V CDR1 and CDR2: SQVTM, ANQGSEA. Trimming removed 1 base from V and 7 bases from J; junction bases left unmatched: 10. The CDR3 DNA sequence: TGCAGCGTTGAAGTGGCTAGCGGGAGCCCCGGGAATGAGCAGTTCTTC. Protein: CSVEVASGSPGNEQFF.

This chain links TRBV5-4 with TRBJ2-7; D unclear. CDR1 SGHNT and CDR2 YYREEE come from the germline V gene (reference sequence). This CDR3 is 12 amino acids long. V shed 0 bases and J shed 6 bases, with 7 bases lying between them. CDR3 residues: CASSLGLTEQYF. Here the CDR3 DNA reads TGTGCCAGCAGCTTGGGATTAACCGAGCAGTACTTC.

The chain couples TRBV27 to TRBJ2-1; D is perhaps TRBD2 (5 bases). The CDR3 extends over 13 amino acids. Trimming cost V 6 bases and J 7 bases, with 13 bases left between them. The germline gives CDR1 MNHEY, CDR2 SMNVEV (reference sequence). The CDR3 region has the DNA TGTGCCAGCAGCCCGATAGCGCGGAATGAGCAGTTCTTC. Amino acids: CASSPIARNEQFF.

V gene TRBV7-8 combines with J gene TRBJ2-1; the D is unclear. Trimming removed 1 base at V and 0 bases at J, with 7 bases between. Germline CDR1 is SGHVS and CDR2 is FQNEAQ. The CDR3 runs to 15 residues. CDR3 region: CASSLDPNSYNEQFF. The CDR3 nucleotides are TGTGCCAGCAGCTTAGACCCTAACTCCTACAATGAGCAGTTCTTC.